Listed here are 28 T cell receptor beta chains from one sample, sequenced in a study of T cells in narcolepsy. This table comes from immunoSEQ multiplex PCR, and its TCRdb copy is limited to in-frame clones, with some not included. Altogether some 32,000 clones are present, under 85% being singletons, with the ten largest covering 3.8%. Sequencing used memory (CD45RA-) CD4+ T cells from blood. These receptor sequences come from a human donor in good health.

This sequence joins TRBV5-5 and TRBJ1-2; 9 positions match TRBD1. The CDR3 extends over 17 amino acids. V was pared by 4 bases and J by 4 bases, with 14 bases of the junction left unmatched. Germline values: CDR1 SGHKS, CDR2 YYEKEE (reference sequence). This CDR3 is CASSIPGQGIVPYGYTF. CDR3 bases: TGTGCCAGCAGCATTCCGGGACAGGGTATAGTCCCCTATGGCTACACCTTC. Supplemented by reference TRBV5-5 and TRBJ1-2, the full variable domain reads DAGVTQSPTHLIKTRGQQVTLRCSPISGHKSVSWYQQVLGQGPQFIFQYYEKEERGRGNFPDRFSARQFPNYSSELNVNALLLGDSALYLCASSIPGQGIVPYGYTFGSGTRLTVV.

In its sample, this clone was seen a few times. This CDR3 is also generated by other DNA sequences in the sample. This rearrangement joins TRBV2 to TRBJ2-7; D is ambiguous. In germline, CDR1 is SNHLY, CDR2 FYNNEI. There are 11 residues in the CDR3. V lost 2 bases and J lost 4, with 3 bases in between. CDR3 amino acids: CASSERYEQYF. The DNA of the CDR3 is TGTGCCAGCAGTGAAAGGTACGAGCAGTACTTC.

This chain links TRBV6-1 with TRBJ2-5, with TRBD2 identical over 7 bases. Germline CDR1 is MNHNS and CDR2 is SASEGT. The CDR3 has 16 residues. Germline trimming cut 2 bases from V and 4 bases from J; bases unmatched to any gene: 10. CDR3 amino acids: CASSEREFGGGETQYF. The CDR3 region has the DNA TGTGCCAGCAGTGAAAGGGAATTTGGGGGGGGAGAGACCCAGTACTTC.

The J gene is TRBJ1-2, the V gene TRBV18; 8 bases align to TRBD1. CDR1 is KGHSH and CDR2 is LQKENI in the germline V gene. Losses at the gene ends were 3 bases for V and 5 bases for J; bases not matched to a gene: 2. The CDR3 covers 13 residues. In nucleotides, the CDR3 is TGTGCCAGCTCACCGGACAGGGAATATGGCTACACCTTC. Translation gives CASSPDREYGYTF.

V gene TRBV6-5 combines with J gene TRBJ2-1, with TRBD2 identical over 10 bases. The length of the CDR3 is 15 residues. The V segment lost 5 bases and the J segment 7 bases; nucleotides outside the gene matches: 8. CDR1 and CDR2 from the germline V gene are MNHEY and SVGAGI. Written as DNA, the CDR3 is TGTGCCAGCAGTCCCCTAGCGGGAGCTATAAATGAGCAGTTCTTC. This translates into CASSPLAGAINEQFF.

The chain combines TRBV11-2 with TRBJ2-1; TRBD2 matches 11 bases. Germline V CDR1 and CDR2: SGHAT, FQNNGV. The CDR3 runs 15 residues. The trim removed 5 bases at V and 3 bases at J, leaving 3 bases unmatched. CDR3 sequence reads: CASSPGTSGYNEQFF. The CDR3, as DNA: TGTGCCAGCAGCCCCGGGACTAGCGGCTACAATGAGCAGTTCTTC.

The chain carries TRBV11-1 and TRBJ1-3; D is unresolved. The germline V gene encodes CDR1 SGHAT and CDR2 FQDESV (reference sequence). This CDR3 comprises 14 residues. Trimming left V 5 bases short and J 2 bases short, with 10 bases between. The CDR3, as DNA: TGTGCCAGCAGCCCCCGGACGGCTGGAAACACCATATATTTT. Its translation is CASSPRTAGNTIYF.

The gene calls are TRBV19 and TRBJ2-2; D may be TRBD2 (5 bases). The CDR3 length is 16 residues. The germline V gene has CDR1 LNHDA and CDR2 SQIVND (reference sequence). V lost 5 bases and J lost 5, with 18 bases in between. Here the CDR3 DNA reads TGTGCCAGTAGTGCCCCAGTATCCCCGGGGACCGGGGAGCTGTTTTTT. This encodes CASSAPVSPGTGELFF.

V gene TRBV5-1 combines with J gene TRBJ2-1, with 11 positions matching TRBD2. Trimming cost V 0 bases and J 9 bases; bases outside gene matches: 5. Germline values: CDR1 SGHRS, CDR2 YFSETQ. CDR3 length: 15 residues. The CDR3 DNA reads as TGCGCCAGCAGCTTGGAGCCTAGCGGGAGGCCTGAGCAGTTCTTC. Its protein is CASSLEPSGRPEQFF.

This clone has just one count. This chain uses TRBV6-1 with TRBJ1-6, with D possibly matching TRBD1 (5 bases). Trimming removed 3 bases at V and 9 bases at J, with 12 bases between. Germline V gene lookup returns CDR1 MNHNS and CDR2 SASEGT. The CDR3 totals 14 residues. CDR3 in DNA: TGTGCCAGCAGTGATGGGGGGAATCTTTCACCCCTCCACTTT. It yields the protein CASSDGGNLSPLHF.

The chain recombines TRBV6-5 with TRBJ2-1; D unclear. CDR3 length equals 15 residues. Between the trimmed V and J ends, which lost 6 bases and 9 bases, there was a span of 21 bases. The germline V gene encodes CDR1 MNHEY and CDR2 SVGAGI. DNA of the CDR3: TGTGCCAGCAGGATATCGGTCCAAGCCACTGGTGAGCAGTTCTTC. Amino acids: CASRISVQATGEQFF.

CDR3 nucleotide sequence: TGTGCCAGCAGCCCCGGGACTCACGCAAACCCTTCCCTGGTCTACGAGCAGTACTTC. Encoded protein: CASSPGTHANPSLVYEQYF. This chain connects TRBV7-8 to TRBJ2-7; weak D call: TRBD2 (6 bases). Deletions cut 5 bases from V and 3 bases from J, with 29 bases between. The germline V gene has CDR1 SGHVS and CDR2 FQNEAQ. The CDR3 runs 19 residues.

This rearrangement joins TRBV5-6 to TRBJ2-5, with TRBD2 matching over 10 bases. The V segment lost 3 bases and the J segment 5 bases; nucleotides outside the gene matches: 13. CDR3 length: 17 amino acids. The germline CDR1 and CDR2 sequences are SGHDT and YYEEEE. Here the CDR3 DNA reads TGTGCCAGCAGCTCCTCAGCGGGAGGGCCGTTTATCGAGACCCAGTACTTC. It encodes CASSSSAGGPFIETQYF.

The V and J genes are TRBV11-3 and TRBJ1-1; D remains ambiguous. V was clipped by 3 bases and J by 4 bases, with 9 bases between them. The CDR3 runs to 13 residues. Germline values: CDR1 SGHNT, CDR2 YENEEA. DNA for the CDR3: TGTGCCAGCAGCTTCGGTTTGGGCACTGAAGCTTTCTTT. It translates to CASSFGLGTEAFF.

This clone turned up a few times. The rearrangement links TRBV7-7 to TRBJ2-7, with no clear D. Trimming stripped 1 base from V and 4 bases from J, with 8 bases between. From germline, CDR1 is SSHAT and CDR2 FNYEAQ (reference sequence). This CDR3 comprises 13 residues. This CDR3 reads CASSLDNGYEQYF. The CDR3 DNA sequence: TGTGCCAGCAGCTTAGATAATGGTTACGAGCAGTACTTC.

CDR3 sequence (DNA): TGCGCCAGCAGCTCTGCGGACAGAAATCAGCCCCAGCATTTT. This codes for CASSSADRNQPQHF. The chain couples TRBV4-1 to TRBJ1-5, with D possibly being TRBD1 (6 bases). V was trimmed by 5 bases and J by 4 bases, leaving 12 bases between them. The CDR3 is made up of 14 amino acids. Looked up from germline, CDR1 is MGHRA and CDR2 is YSYEKL.

This clone has a handful of counts. The chain uses TRBV6-6 and TRBJ1-1, with 9 bases identical to TRBD1. After removal of 0 bases from V and 4 bases from J, the junction contained 0 bases not matched to a gene. CDR3 length: 14 residues. Germline assignment: CDR1 MNHNY and CDR2 SVGAGI (reference sequence). CDR3 protein: CASSYSTGGTEAFF. The CDR3 nucleotides are TGTGCCAGCAGTTACTCGACAGGGGGCACTGAAGCTTTCTTT.

The CDR3 is CASSPERNPGELFF. The CDR3 nucleotides read TGTGCCAGCTCACCCGAGCGAAACCCTGGGGAGCTGTTTTTT. V usage is TRBV18 and J usage is TRBJ2-2; D remains unclear. The V gene lost 3 bases and the J gene lost 8 bases, with 13 bases spanning the gap. Germline V gives CDR1 KGHSH, CDR2 LQKENI. The CDR3 spans 14 residues.

The V call is TRBV9, the J call TRBJ1-1; possible D gene TRBD1, 6 bases. V was cut by 0 bases and J by 1 base, with 13 bases left in between. This CDR3 spans 16 amino acids. Germline CDR1 reads SGDLS; CDR2 reads YYNGEE. The CDR3 is CASSVAGRGPNTEAFF. The CDR3 coding sequence is TGTGCCAGCAGCGTAGCTGGCAGGGGCCCGAACACTGAAGCTTTCTTT.

The rearrangement uses TRBV5-4 and TRBJ2-6; tentative D call: TRBD1 (5 bases). Germline CDR1 is SGHNT and CDR2 is YYREEE (reference sequence). Trimming removed 7 bases at V and 2 bases at J, with 13 bases between. This CDR3 is 15 amino acids long. CDR3 sequence (DNA): TGTGCCAGCGCCTTCACAGGCGCTGGGGCCAACGTCCTGACTTTC. Translation gives CASAFTGAGANVLTF.

This clone was seen once. The CDR3 DNA reads as TGTGCCAGCAGCTCCCGGACAGACCAGGGGGGCTACACCTTC. Translating gives CASSSRTDQGGYTF. The chain joins TRBV7-2 to TRBJ1-2, with a possible D match to TRBD1 (6 bases). Germline assignment: CDR1 SGHTA and CDR2 FQGNSA. The ends were cut back, 4 bases at V and 8 bases at J, with 17 bases in the middle. The CDR3 sequence is 14 residues long.

The genes are TRBV2 and TRBJ1-5; D remains unclear. CDR3 length: 14 residues. Per germline, CDR1 SNHLY and CDR2 FYNNEI. V was clipped by 6 bases and J by 1 base, with 10 bases between them. CDR3 in amino acids: CASSETGSNQPQHF. The CDR3 bases are TGTGCCAGCAGCGAGACTGGGAGCAATCAGCCCCAGCATTTT.

This clone appeared once. CDR3 amino acids: CASSLGRSGGYTF. The CDR3 region has the DNA TGTGCCAGCAGCTTAGGACGGAGTGGTGGCTACACCTTC. J is TRBJ1-2 and V is TRBV7-6; no clear D gene. CDR3 size: 13 residues. V was trimmed by 1 base and J by 7 bases, leaving 10 bases between them. Germline V gene data show CDR1 as SGHVS and CDR2 as FNYEAQ.

This clone has a handful of counts. The genes are TRBV7-9 and TRBJ2-2; 8 bases are a match to TRBD1. V trimming: 4 bases; J trimming: 5 bases; junction bases outside the gene matches: 6. This CDR3 comprises 15 residues. Germline lookup yields CDR1 SEHNR and CDR2 FQNEAQ (reference sequence). The chain's CDR3 is CASSSEWTGTGELFF. CDR3 nucleotides: TGTGCCAGCAGCTCTGAATGGACAGGGACCGGGGAGCTGTTTTTT.

This clone was recorded once. Other DNA sequences in the same sample also yield this CDR3. This chain joins TRBV5-6 and TRBJ2-7; TRBD2 might be the D (5 bases). There are 12 residues in the CDR3. Per germline, CDR1 SGHDT and CDR2 YYEEEE. Between the trimmed V and J ends, which lost 8 bases and 2 bases, there was a span of 11 bases. In nucleotides, the CDR3 is TGTGCCAGTAGCGTAGGAACCTACGAGCAGTACTTC. Encoded protein: CASSVGTYEQYF.

This chain links TRBV2 with TRBJ2-7; D is possibly TRBD1 (6 bases). V lost 10 bases and J 0 bases, leaving 19 bases between the germline ends. The CDR3 totals 15 residues. CDR1 is SNHLY and CDR2 is FYNNEI in the germline V gene. The CDR3 sequence is CATSKGDFGSYEQYF. The CDR3 bases are TGTGCCACCTCGAAGGGGGATTTCGGCTCCTACGAGCAGTACTTC. The full variable domain, its missing parts supplied by reference TRBV2 and TRBJ2-7, is EPEVTQTPSHQVTQMGQEVILRCVPISNHLYFYWYRQILGQKVEFLVSFYNNEISEKSEIFDDQFSVERPDGSNFTLKIRSTKLEDSAMYFCATSKGDFGSYEQYFGPGTRLTVT.

V is TRBV20-1 and J is TRBJ2-7; 8 bases map to TRBD1. The ends lost 5 bases at V and 9 bases at J; junction bases unmatched: 6. Germline values: CDR1 DFQATT, CDR2 SNEGSKA (reference sequence). This CDR3 is 11 amino acids long. This chain's CDR3 is CSAPHRGRQYF. DNA for the CDR3: TGCAGTGCTCCCCACAGGGGGAGGCAGTACTTC.

This chain links TRBV6-1 with TRBJ1-2, with D possibly matching TRBD1 (5 bases). The CDR3 sequence is 13 residues long. Trimming removed 5 bases at V and 8 bases at J, with 15 bases between. CDR1 and CDR2 (germline): MNHNS, SASEGT. The CDR3 is CASSRDPGSGYTF. The CDR3 bases are TGTGCCAGCAGTCGGGACCCCGGAAGCGGCTACACCTTC.